This T cell receptor (beta chain) was found in a study of response to subunit inactivated influenza vaccine. TCRdb ran MiXCR on the RT-PCR reads and lists one entry per CDR3 protein. The table shows some 480,000 distinct CDR3 sequences, with roughly 9.8% occurring only once. This clonotype has just a few counts. Germline V gene sequence: CDR1 SEHNR, CDR2 FQNEAQ (reference sequence). Germline trimming cut 5 bases from V and 7 bases from J; bases unmatched to any gene: 10. The CDR3 is 16 residues long. Here the sequenced sample was PBMCs from blood, taken roughly 47 days after vaccination. The receptor comes from a man aged 45-60 years who received an inactivated influenza vaccine. V is TRBV7-9 and J is TRBJ2-1, with 11 nucleotides matching TRBD1. The CDR3 sequence: CASSILRTGGLNEQFF. The DNA of the CDR3 is TGTGCCAGCAGCATCCTGAGGACAGGGGGCTTGAATGAGCAGTTCTTC. Looking up the rest from reference TRBV7-9 and TRBJ2-1 gives the full variable domain: DTGVSQNPRHKITKRGQNVTFRCDPISEHNRLYWYRQTLGQGPEFLTYFQNEAQLEKSRLLSDRFSAERPKGSFSTLEIQRTEQGDSAMYLCASSILRTGGLNEQFFGPGTRLTVL.